At least ten counts were recorded for the clone carrying this T cell receptor beta chain. These data come from a study of T-cell reconstitution after alpha-beta-depleted transplantation in children. Library preparation (for TCRbeta) was performed with unique molecular identifiers. TCRdb reprocessed the PCR reads with MiXCR, giving one entry per CDR3 protein. Seen here are hundreds of thousands of distinct CDR3 sequences, around 12% observed once, and the top ten hold roughly 2.6%. This TCR was recovered from a human donor who donated a stem cell graft to a child with acute lymphoblastic leukemia. Here the sequenced sample was PBMCs from the stem cell graft donor, taken from the stem cell graft.

CDR3 sequence reads: CASTLTGLENEQFF. The CDR3 DNA is TGTGCCAGCACCCTAACAGGGTTGGAAAATGAGCAGTTCTTC. The J gene is TRBJ2-1, the V gene TRBV5-5; D might be TRBD1 (6 bases). V was pared by 6 bases and J by 7 bases, with 17 bases between. Germline-derived CDR1 and CDR2 are SGHKS and YYEKEE (reference sequence). CDR3 size: 14 residues.